The 13 T cell receptor beta chains below come from one sample, sequenced in a study of post-analysis software for immune sequencing data. These receptors are not linked to any known antigen. The authors incorporated unique molecular identifiers into the TCR beta cDNA libraries. TCRdb called the PCR reads again in MiXCR, with one record for every CDR3 protein. In the table there are about 460,000 distinct CDR3 sequences, over 35% of which are singletons. Overall study results and limits: The study found TRBV5-6, TRBV5-1 and TRBV20-1 among several TRBV segments more frequent in patients than controls.

The sample consisted of blood. The receptors come from a girl between 10 and 17 years old with multiple sclerosis.

A single count supports this clonotype. The chain has TRBV24-1 and TRBJ2-1; 7 positions match TRBD1. Germline V lookup: CDR1 KGHDR, CDR2 SFDVKD. The CDR3 sequence is 15 residues long. Trimming cost V 9 bases and J 5 bases; bases outside gene matches: 12. CDR3 nucleotide sequence: TGTGCCACCGGTCGACAGGGTTGGGTTGACAATGAGCAGTTCTTC. Its protein product is CATGRQGWVDNEQFF.

This sequence joins TRBV11-2 and TRBJ2-3, with 10 bases lining up with TRBD2. CDR3 size: 18 residues. CDR1 and CDR2 (germline): SGHAT, FQNNGV. J was trimmed by 0 bases and V by 8 bases; bases with no gene match: 14. The CDR3 here is CASPPNPRSGRSTDTQYF. CDR3 nucleotide sequence: TGTGCCAGCCCCCCCAACCCTCGTAGCGGGAGGAGCACAGATACGCAGTATTTT. Combining the CDR3 with reference TRBV11-2 and TRBJ2-3 gives the whole variable domain EAGVAQSPRYKIIEKRQSVAFWCNPISGHATLYWYQQILGQGPKLLIQFQNNGVVDDSQLPKDRFSAERLKGVDSTLKIQPAKLEDSAVYLCASPPNPRSGRSTDTQYFGPGTRLTVL.

This clonotype was seen ten or more times. The V call is TRBV7-9, the J call TRBJ2-7; tentatively, D is TRBD1 (5 bases). The CDR3 runs 12 residues. Trimming cost V 1 base and J 5 bases, with 6 bases left between them. Looked up from germline, CDR1 is SEHNR and CDR2 is FQNEAQ (reference sequence). The DNA of the CDR3 is TGTGCCAGCAGCTTAGGGGGCGACGAGCAGTACTTC. It encodes CASSLGGDEQYF.

This chain uses TRBV12-3 or TRBV12-4 with TRBJ2-1; a weak D match, TRBD2 (5 bases). V lost 3 bases and J lost 8, with 11 bases in between. CDR3 size: 13 residues. CDR3 nucleotides: TGTGCCAGCAGTTTTTCGTTCGGGGATGAGCAGTTCTTC. Translated: CASSFSFGDEQFF.

The J gene is TRBJ2-5, the V gene TRBV6-6; 9 bases are a match to TRBD1. The CDR3 runs 14 residues. The V gene end was trimmed by 6 bases and the J gene end by 3 bases; junction bases not matched to a gene: 5. Germline V gene data show CDR1 as MNHNY and CDR2 as SVGAGI (reference sequence). CDR3 bases: TGTGCCAGCAGGCGAGGGACAGGGAAAGAGACCCAGTACTTC. Translating it yields CASRRGTGKETQYF.

CDR3 nucleotide sequence: TGCAGCGTTGACGGGGTGAACTCTGGGGCCAACGTCCTGACTTTC. This gives the protein CSVDGVNSGANVLTF. The chain has TRBV29-1 and TRBJ2-6; D is possibly TRBD2 (5 bases). V was trimmed by 3 bases and J by 0 bases, leaving 9 bases between them. Germline CDR1 SQVTM, CDR2 ANQGSEA. The CDR3 extends over 15 amino acids. Full variable domain (missing parts from reference TRBV29-1 and TRBJ2-6): SAVISQKPSRDICQRGTSLTIQCQVDSQVTMMFWYRQQPGQSLTLIATANQGSEATYESGFVIDKFPISRPNLTFSTLTVSNMSPEDSSIYLCSVDGVNSGANVLTFGAGSRLTVL.

In this sample, this clonotype turned up once. The chain is built from TRBV5-6 and TRBJ2-3; 7 nucleotides line up with TRBD1. V trimming: 4 bases; J trimming: 2 bases; junction bases outside the gene matches: 7. The germline V gene has CDR1 SGHDT and CDR2 YYEEEE. The CDR3 is 15 residues long. CDR3 sequence: CASSDRVRDTDTQYF. For the CDR3, the DNA is TGTGCCAGCAGCGACAGGGTTCGGGACACAGATACGCAGTATTTT.

In its sample, this clonotype was seen a few times. The rearrangement uses TRBV21-1 and TRBJ2-5; the table calls TRBD1, which could not be checked here. TRBV21-1 is listed as a pseudogene. The CDR3 runs to 17 residues. The CDR3 spells CASSTTTRDRVRETQYF. The CDR3 DNA reads as TGTGCCAGCAGCACGACCACCCGGGACAGGGTACGAGAGACCCAGTACTTC.

The chain links TRBV7-9 to TRBJ2-5; the match to TRBD1 covers 9 bases. CDR1 and CDR2 (germline): SEHNR, FQNEAQ (reference sequence). The ends lost 5 bases at V and 8 bases at J; junction bases unmatched: 3. The CDR3 sequence is 12 residues long. This CDR3 reads CASSRDRETQYF. CDR3 DNA sequence: TGTGCCAGCAGCAGGGACAGGGAAACCCAGTACTTC. The full variable domain, its missing parts supplied by reference TRBV7-9 and TRBJ2-5, is DTGVSQNPRHKITKRGQNVTFRCDPISEHNRLYWYRQTLGQGPEFLTYFQNEAQLEKSRLLSDRFSAERPKGSFSTLEIQRTEQGDSAMYLCASSRDRETQYFGPGTRLLVL.

The CDR3: CSAVGSYEQYF. The CDR3 coding sequence is TGCAGCGCTGTGGGGTCCTACGAGCAGTACTTC. The chain joins TRBV20-1 to TRBJ2-5; D remains ambiguous. The tail of the sequence fits TRBJ2-7 better, so the J call may be wrong. The germline gives CDR1 DFQATT, CDR2 SNEGSKA (reference sequence). The CDR3 totals 11 residues.

This clonotype has a handful of counts. V gene TRBV20-1 combines with J gene TRBJ1-1; 7 nucleotides match TRBD1. With V trimmed by 2 bases and J by 1 base, 1 base remained unmatched. Germline V gene sequence: CDR1 DFQATT, CDR2 SNEGSKA (reference sequence). The CDR3 length is 13 residues. The CDR3 nucleotides read TGCAGTGCTAGACAGGGGGAGAACACTGAAGCTTTCTTT. This translates into CSARQGENTEAFF.

V and J are TRBV28 and TRBJ2-5; D is unresolved. Trimming took off 5 bases at V and 4 bases at J, with 11 bases between the two ends. Germline values: CDR1 MDHEN, CDR2 SYDVKM. The CDR3 is made up of 13 amino acids. In DNA, the CDR3 is TGTGCCAGCAGTCGTCCGCTGGGAGAGACCCAGTACTTC. Translated: CASSRPLGETQYF.

The rearrangement uses TRBV9 and TRBJ1-4, with D unresolved. Trimming took 3 bases from V and 0 from J, leaving 9 bases between them. The CDR3 runs to 15 residues. Germline V gene sequence: CDR1 SGDLS, CDR2 YYNGEE. The CDR3 loop reads CASSEHGATNEKLFF. CDR3 nucleotides: TGTGCCAGCAGCGAGCACGGTGCAACTAATGAAAAACTGTTTTTT.